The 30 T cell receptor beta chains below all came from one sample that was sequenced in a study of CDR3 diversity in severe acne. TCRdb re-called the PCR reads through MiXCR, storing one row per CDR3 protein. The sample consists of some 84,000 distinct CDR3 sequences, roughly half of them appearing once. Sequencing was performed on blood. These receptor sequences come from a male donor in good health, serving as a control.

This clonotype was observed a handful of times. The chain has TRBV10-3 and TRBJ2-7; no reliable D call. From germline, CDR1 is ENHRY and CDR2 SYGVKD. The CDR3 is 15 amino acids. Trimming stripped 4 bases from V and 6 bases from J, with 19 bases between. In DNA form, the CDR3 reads TGTGCCATCAGTGGAGTGGGCCAAACAACGGCCGAGCAGTACTTC. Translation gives CAISGVGQTTAEQYF.

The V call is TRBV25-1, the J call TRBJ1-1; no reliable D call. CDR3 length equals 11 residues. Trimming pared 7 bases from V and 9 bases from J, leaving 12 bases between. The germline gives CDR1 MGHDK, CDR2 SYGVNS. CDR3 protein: CASIGSQKAFF. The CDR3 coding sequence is TGTGCCAGCATCGGGTCACAGAAAGCTTTCTTT.

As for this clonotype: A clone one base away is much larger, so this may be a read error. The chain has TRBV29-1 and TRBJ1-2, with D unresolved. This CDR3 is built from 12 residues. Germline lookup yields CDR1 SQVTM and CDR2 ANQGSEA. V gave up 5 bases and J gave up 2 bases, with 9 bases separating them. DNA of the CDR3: TGCAGCGTTTGGGAGGTCAACTATGGCTACACCTTC. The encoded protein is CSVWEVNYGYTF.

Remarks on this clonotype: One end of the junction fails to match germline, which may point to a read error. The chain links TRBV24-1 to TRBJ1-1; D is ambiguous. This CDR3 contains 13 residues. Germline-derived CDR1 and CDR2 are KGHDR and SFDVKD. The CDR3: CATGDFGRAEAFF. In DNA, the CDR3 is TGTGCCACCGGTGATTTTGGACGGGCTGAAGCTTTCTTT.

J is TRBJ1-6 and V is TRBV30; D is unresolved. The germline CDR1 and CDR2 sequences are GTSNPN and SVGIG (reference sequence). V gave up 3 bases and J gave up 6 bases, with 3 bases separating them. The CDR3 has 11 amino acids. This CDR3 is CAWRGNSPLHF. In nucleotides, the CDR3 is TGTGCCTGGAGGGGTAATTCACCCCTCCACTTT.

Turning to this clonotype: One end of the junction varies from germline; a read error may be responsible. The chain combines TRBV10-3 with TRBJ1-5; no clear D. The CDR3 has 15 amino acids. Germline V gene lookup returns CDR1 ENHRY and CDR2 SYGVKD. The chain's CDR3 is CASSRTGDSNQPQHF. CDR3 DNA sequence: TGTGCCAGCAGTCGGACGGGAGATAGCAATCAGCCCCAGCATTTT.

CDR3 loop: CASSWGTRERSEAFF. The CDR3 bases are TGCGCCAGCAGTTGGGGGACCAGGGAAAGGAGTGAAGCTTTCTTT. This chain joins TRBV5-1 and TRBJ1-1, with D perhaps matching TRBD1 (5 bases). The CDR3 sequence is 15 residues long. Germline loops: CDR1 SGHRS, CDR2 YFSETQ. Trimming took off 5 bases at V and 7 bases at J, with 21 bases between the two ends.

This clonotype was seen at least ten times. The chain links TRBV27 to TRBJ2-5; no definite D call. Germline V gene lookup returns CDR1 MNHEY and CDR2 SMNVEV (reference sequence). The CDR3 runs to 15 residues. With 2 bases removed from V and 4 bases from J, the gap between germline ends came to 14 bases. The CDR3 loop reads CASSLGFGFTETQYF. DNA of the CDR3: TGTGCCAGCAGTTTAGGGTTCGGATTCACAGAGACCCAGTACTTC.

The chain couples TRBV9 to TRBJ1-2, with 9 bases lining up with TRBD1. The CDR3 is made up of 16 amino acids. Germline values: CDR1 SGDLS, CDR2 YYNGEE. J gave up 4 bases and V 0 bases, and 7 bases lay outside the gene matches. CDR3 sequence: CASSVGWDREIYGYTF. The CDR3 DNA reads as TGTGCCAGCAGCGTAGGATGGGACAGGGAAATCTATGGCTACACCTTC.

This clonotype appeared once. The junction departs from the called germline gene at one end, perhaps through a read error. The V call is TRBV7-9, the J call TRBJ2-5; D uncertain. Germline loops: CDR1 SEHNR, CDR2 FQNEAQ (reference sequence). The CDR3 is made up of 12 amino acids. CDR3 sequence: CASGLVEETQYF. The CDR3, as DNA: TGTGCCAGCGGCTTAGTAGAAGAGACCCAGTACTTC.

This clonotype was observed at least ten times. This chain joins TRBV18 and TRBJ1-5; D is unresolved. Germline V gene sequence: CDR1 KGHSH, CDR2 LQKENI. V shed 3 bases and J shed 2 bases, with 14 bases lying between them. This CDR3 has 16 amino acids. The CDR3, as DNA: TGTGCCAGCTCACCGCAGGAGGGTTTGGGCAATCAGCCCCAGCATTTT. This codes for CASSPQEGLGNQPQHF.

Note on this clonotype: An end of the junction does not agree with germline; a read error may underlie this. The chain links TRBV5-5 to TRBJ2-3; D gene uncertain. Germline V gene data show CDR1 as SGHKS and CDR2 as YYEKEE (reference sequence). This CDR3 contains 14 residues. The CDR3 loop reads CASSLGPYADTQYF. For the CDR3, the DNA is TGTGCCAGCAGCTTGGGGCCTTACGCAGATACTCAGTATTTC.

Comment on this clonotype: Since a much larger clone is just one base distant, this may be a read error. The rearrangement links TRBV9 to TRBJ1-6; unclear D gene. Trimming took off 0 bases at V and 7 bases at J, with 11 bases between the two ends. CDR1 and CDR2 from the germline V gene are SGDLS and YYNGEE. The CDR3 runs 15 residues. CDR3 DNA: TGTGCCAGCAGCGTAGCGAACAGTGCGAATTCACCCCTCCACTTT. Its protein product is CASSVANSANSPLHF.

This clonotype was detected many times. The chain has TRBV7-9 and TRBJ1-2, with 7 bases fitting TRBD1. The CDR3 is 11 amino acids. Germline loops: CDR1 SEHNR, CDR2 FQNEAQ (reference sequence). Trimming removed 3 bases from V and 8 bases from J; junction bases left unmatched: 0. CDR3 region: CASSLDRGYTF. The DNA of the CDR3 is TGTGCCAGCAGCTTGGACAGGGGCTACACCTTC.

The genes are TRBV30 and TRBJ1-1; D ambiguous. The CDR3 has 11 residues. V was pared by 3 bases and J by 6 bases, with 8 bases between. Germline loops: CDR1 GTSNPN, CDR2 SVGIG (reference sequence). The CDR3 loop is CAWRRGAEAFF. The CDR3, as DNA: TGTGCCTGGAGGCGGGGTGCTGAAGCTTTCTTT.

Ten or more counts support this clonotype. CDR3 residues: CSVANRDREHGYTF. In nucleotides, the CDR3 is TGCAGCGTCGCCAACCGGGACAGGGAACATGGCTACACCTTC. V usage is TRBV29-1 and J usage is TRBJ1-2; 9 nucleotides agree with TRBD1. The CDR3 length is 14 residues. Germline-derived CDR1 and CDR2 are SQVTM and ANQGSEA. The V segment lost 6 bases and the J segment 6 bases; nucleotides outside the gene matches: 11.

CDR3 amino acids: CSAFSGTSGSPGELFF. The CDR3 DNA reads TGCAGTGCCTTCTCCGGGACTAGCGGGAGCCCCGGGGAGCTGTTTTTT. This sequence joins TRBV20-1 and TRBJ2-2; 14 bases agree with TRBD2. This CDR3 spans 16 amino acids. The germline V gene has CDR1 DFQATT and CDR2 SNEGSKA (reference sequence). J lost 6 bases, V lost 6 bases, and 9 bases had no gene match.

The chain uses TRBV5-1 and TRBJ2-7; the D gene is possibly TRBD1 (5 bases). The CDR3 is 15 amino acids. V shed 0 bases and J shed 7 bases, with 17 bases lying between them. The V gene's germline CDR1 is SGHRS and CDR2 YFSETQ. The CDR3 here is CASSLATGVLWEQYF. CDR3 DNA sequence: TGCGCCAGCAGCTTGGCCACAGGCGTTCTATGGGAGCAGTACTTC.

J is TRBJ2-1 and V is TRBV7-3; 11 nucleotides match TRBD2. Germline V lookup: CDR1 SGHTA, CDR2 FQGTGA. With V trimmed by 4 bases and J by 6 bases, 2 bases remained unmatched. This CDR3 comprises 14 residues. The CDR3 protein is CASSYSGRANEQFF. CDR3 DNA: TGTGCCAGCAGCTATAGCGGGAGGGCCAATGAGCAGTTCTTC.

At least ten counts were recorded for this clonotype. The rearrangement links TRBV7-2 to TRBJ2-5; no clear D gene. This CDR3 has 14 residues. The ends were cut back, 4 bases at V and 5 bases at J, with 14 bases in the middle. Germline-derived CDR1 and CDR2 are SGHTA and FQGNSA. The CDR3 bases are TGTGCCAGCAGCTCTCGGCCTATGGGGGAGACCCAGTACTTC. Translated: CASSSRPMGETQYF.

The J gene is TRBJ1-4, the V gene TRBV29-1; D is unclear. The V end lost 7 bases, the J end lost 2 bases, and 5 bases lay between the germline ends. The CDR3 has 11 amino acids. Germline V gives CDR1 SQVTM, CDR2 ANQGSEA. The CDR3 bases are TGCAGCGGTAGGACTAATGAAAAACTGTTTTTT. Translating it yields CSGRTNEKLFF.

CDR3 nucleotide sequence: TGTGCCAGCAGCTTCAATTTAGTGGAGAGCGAGCAGTACTTC. This gives the protein CASSFNLVESEQYF. The chain is built from TRBV7-9 and TRBJ2-7; no reliable D call. With 3 bases removed from V and 6 bases from J, the gap between germline ends came to 15 bases. Looked up from germline, CDR1 is SEHNR and CDR2 is FQNEAQ (reference sequence). The length of the CDR3 is 14 residues.

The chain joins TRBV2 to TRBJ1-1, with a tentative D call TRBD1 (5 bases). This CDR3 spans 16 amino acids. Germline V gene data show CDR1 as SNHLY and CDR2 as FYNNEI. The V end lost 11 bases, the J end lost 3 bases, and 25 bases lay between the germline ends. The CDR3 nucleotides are TGTGCCGAGGGGTCGGAGGCAGGGCAGAAGGACACTGAAGCTTTCTTT. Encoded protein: CAEGSEAGQKDTEAFF. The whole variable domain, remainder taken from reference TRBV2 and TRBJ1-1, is EPEVTQTPSHQVTQMGQEVILRCVPISNHLYFYWYRQILGQKVEFLVSFYNNEISEKSEIFDDQFSVERPDGSNFTLKIRSTKLEDSAMYFCAEGSEAGQKDTEAFFGQGTRLTVV.

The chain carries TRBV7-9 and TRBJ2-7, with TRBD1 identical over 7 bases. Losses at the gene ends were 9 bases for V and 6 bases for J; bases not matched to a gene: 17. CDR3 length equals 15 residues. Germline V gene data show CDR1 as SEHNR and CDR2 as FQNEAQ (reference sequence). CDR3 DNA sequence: TGTGCCAGTAGTCCCCGGGACAGTGGACTCGGCGAGCAGTACTTC. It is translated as CASSPRDSGLGEQYF. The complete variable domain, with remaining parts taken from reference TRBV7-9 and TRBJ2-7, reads DTGVSQNPRHKITKRGQNVTFRCDPISEHNRLYWYRQTLGQGPEFLTYFQNEAQLEKSRLLSDRFSAERPKGSFSTLEIQRTEQGDSAMYLCASSPRDSGLGEQYFGPGTRLTVT.

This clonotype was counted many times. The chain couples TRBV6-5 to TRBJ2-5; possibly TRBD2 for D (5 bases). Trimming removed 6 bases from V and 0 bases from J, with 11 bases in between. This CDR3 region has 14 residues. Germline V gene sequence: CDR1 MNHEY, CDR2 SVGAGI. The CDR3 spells CASSLSSYQETQYF. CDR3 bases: TGTGCCAGCAGCCTCTCTAGCTACCAAGAGACCCAGTACTTC.

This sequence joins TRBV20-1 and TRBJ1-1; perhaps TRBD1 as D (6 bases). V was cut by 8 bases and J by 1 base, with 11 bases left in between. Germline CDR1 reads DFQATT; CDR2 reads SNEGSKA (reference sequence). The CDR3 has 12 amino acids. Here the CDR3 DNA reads TGCAGTTCACAGGGCACGAACACTGAAGCTTTCTTT. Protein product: CSSQGTNTEAFF.

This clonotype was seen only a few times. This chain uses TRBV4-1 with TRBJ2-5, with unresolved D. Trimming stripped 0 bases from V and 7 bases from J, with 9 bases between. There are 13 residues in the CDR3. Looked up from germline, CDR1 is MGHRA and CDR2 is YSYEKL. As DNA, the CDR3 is TGCGCCAGCAGCCAAGACACGTCGGTGACCCAGTACTTC. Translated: CASSQDTSVTQYF.

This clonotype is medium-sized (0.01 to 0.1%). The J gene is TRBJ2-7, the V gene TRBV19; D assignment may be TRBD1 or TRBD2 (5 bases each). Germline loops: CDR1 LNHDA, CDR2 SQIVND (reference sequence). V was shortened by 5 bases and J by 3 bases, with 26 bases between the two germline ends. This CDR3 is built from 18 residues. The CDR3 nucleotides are TGTGCCAGTAGTCCTCCTCGGGGCAAAGAATTAGGCGACTACGAGCAGTACTTC. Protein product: CASSPPRGKELGDYEQYF. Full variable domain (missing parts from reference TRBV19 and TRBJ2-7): DGGITQSPKYLFRKEGQNVTLSCEQNLNHDAMYWYRQDPGQGLRLIYYSQIVNDFQKGDIAEGYSVSREKKESFPLTVTSAQKNPTAFYLCASSPPRGKELGDYEQYFGPGTRLTVT.

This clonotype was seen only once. CDR3 in DNA: TGTGCCAGCACAACCGGGGCAGGGGATCAGCCCCAGCATTTT. It codes for CASTTGAGDQPQHF. This chain joins TRBV28 and TRBJ1-5; possible D gene TRBD1, 6 bases. The CDR3 is made up of 14 amino acids. V was clipped by 7 bases and J by 5 bases, with 15 bases between them. Germline CDR1 MDHEN, CDR2 SYDVKM.

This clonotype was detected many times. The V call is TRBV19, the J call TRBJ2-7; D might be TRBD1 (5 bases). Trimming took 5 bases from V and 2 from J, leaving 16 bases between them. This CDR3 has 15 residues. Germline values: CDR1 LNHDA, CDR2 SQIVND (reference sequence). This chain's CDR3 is CASSSHRYQPYEQYF. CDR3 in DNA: TGTGCCAGTAGTTCTCACAGGTATCAGCCCTACGAGCAGTACTTC. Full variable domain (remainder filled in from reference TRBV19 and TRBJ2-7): DGGITQSPKYLFRKEGQNVTLSCEQNLNHDAMYWYRQDPGQGLRLIYYSQIVNDFQKGDIAEGYSVSREKKESFPLTVTSAQKNPTAFYLCASSSHRYQPYEQYFGPGTRLTVT.